This T cell receptor beta chain was found in a study of blood T cells in healthy people across ages (dated by TCRdb to about 2015). Broadly, across the study: In model experiments, template switching captured about one uniquely barcoded TCR beta cDNA molecule for every two T cells. Using deep sequencing normalized with unique cDNA molecular identifiers, the study measured how TCR beta repertoire diversity changes with age. Donors were grouped into four age groups: young (average roughly 15 years), middle-aged (39), aged (around 62) and long-lived (roughly 80). For two donors (one aged 18 to 30 and one aged 80 or older), the study analyzed two additional independent replicas of 1 million unique cDNA reads from the same blood draw.

Donors were a few dozen systemically healthy Caucasian individuals from Russia aged roughly 6 to 90 years. Approximately 11 milliliters of peripheral blood were drawn from each donor into EDTA-treated Vacutainer tubes. Ficoll-Paque density-gradient centrifugation was used to isolate PBMCs, with at least 7 million obtained per sample. Total RNA, at least 5 micrograms per sample, was extracted from PBMCs with Trizol reagent. For every donor, flow cytometry on a PBMC aliquot measured the percentage of naive CD45RAhigh/CD27high T cells. This clonotype has more than one count but fewer than ten. Its antigen is currently not known. Base quality data are lacking; no much larger clone is found one base away. The V end gives up 6 bases and the J end 0 bases, leaving 20 bases in the junction not matched to a gene. The CDR3 contains 20 residues, cysteine and phenylalanine counted. Only the CDR3 DNA stays, 60 bases, in frame from base 1. The germline V gene provides CDR1 SGHTA and CDR2 FQGTGA.

Paper-wide results and their limitations: Compared with the aged group, the long-lived group had more naive CD4+ T cells, fewer expanded clones and increased TCR diversity, a pattern suggesting age selection. There was a strong correlation between observed TCR beta diversity and the percentage of naive T cells measured by flow cytometry. Total diversity estimates from one million sequenced T cells were considered lower bounds and underestimates. Because the CMV infection status of the donors was unknown, age-related changes in expanded clonotypes may potentially have been confounded. Observed TCR beta diversity per million T cells fell roughly linearly with age, and a significant reduction was already apparent by age around 40. Conclusive comparison of naive and antigen-experienced compartments was prevented by the profiling of bulk unsorted PBMCs.

Libraries came from 5' RACE. Reads for this sample came from an Illumina HiSeq 2500. A second PCR of about 6 to 11 cycles was performed with a sample-barcoded 5' primer and a J-beta primer mix. A unique molecular identifier was introduced onto each TCR beta cDNA molecule by a template-switch 5' adaptor carrying 12 random nucleotides. Each sample yielded at least 2.5 million CDR3-containing paired-end reads. First-strand cDNA was synthesized from all RNA with the Mint cDNA synthesis kit, primed by a TRBC-specific oligonucleotide. Following uracil-DNA glycosylase treatment, a first 18-cycle PCR with universal primers M1SS and BC2_uni_R was performed on all cDNA. As for the authors' bioinformatics: Normalization of each sample was performed by random selection of 1 million high-quality reads, each carrying a distinct molecular identifier. Instead of being binned into consensus sequences, reads that shared molecular identifiers were thrown out. MiTCR, run with a Q25 quality threshold and the strictest error-elimination algorithm, handled CDR3 identification, clonotype clustering and error correction. A nonparametric unseen species model with Euler transformation was used to estimate lower-bound total TCR beta diversity. TCRdb reran the public reads through fastp at Q25 and MiXCR, keeping productive beta chains. Rows are unified per CDR3 protein, each entry keeping the most common DNA and genes. The V and J calls reflect TCRdb's pipeline rather than the authors' work. The sample profile shows some 890,000 distinct CDR3 sequences; around 29% of them were found once. The leading ten clones occupy more than 8.5% of the sample.

The sample was also linked to a second study, of T cells of mothers and their children. That second publication adds: Nine systemically healthy Caucasian individuals served as donors, namely three mothers together with their six children. cDNA synthesis used all of the extracted RNA, with about 1.5 ug of RNA in each 15 ul reaction. In the second PCR, the M1S primer added sample barcodes and 2-4 random nucleotides. Over 8 million TCR beta CDR3 reads came from each mother, compared with approximately 3 million reads from each child. Thymic selection shapes the output of TCR recombination in a similar way in related and unrelated pairs, and inherited differences have a minor effect. Normalized repertoire overlap was always slightly but never significantly higher in related than unrelated mother-child pairs. With a sensitivity of about 100 clones per million clonotypes, no persistent microchimeric T cell clones were detected. Deep NGS was used in the study to compare the TCR beta repertoires of mothers and children and to look for features that separate related mother-child pairs from unrelated individuals. On average, the children were approximately 12 +/- 4 years old, while the mothers were about 40 +/- 4 years old. After adapters were ligated using NEBNext reagents, the libraries underwent 100+100 nt paired-end sequencing on an Illumina HiSeq 2000. To prevent cross-contamination, the mother and child libraries were prepared a month apart and were sequenced in separate runs. Between roughly 500,000 and 2,100,000 distinct TCR beta clonotypes were identified per donor. Naive TCR beta clonotypes were estimated from low-frequency clonotypes matched to each donor's FACS-determined naive share, without sorting.

The sequence was collected from a woman between 35 and 50 years old in good health. The chain links TRBV7-3 with TRBJ2-1, and TRBD2 aligns with 7 junction nucleotides. The source material was blood. This receptor has the CDR3 CASRPPIMSKRDPSYNEQFF. The sequenced DNA: TGTGCCAGCAGGCCGCCGATAATGTCGAAGCGGGACCCCTCCTACAATGAGCAGTTCTTC.